A single sample gave rise to the 29 T cell receptor beta chains below, sequenced in a study of cytomegalovirus exposure and HLA in healthy donors. Both 60 Vbeta primers and 13 Jbeta primers went into the PCR. Only in-frame clones appear in the TCRdb table, and some are missing; sequencing was by immunoSEQ multiplex PCR. The sample carries under 200,000 clones, 65% to 80% recorded once. What was sequenced was PBMCs. The receptors come from a woman in her thirties or forties in good health and CMV-seropositive.

The chain carries TRBV6-1 and TRBJ2-7, with no clear D. CDR3 size: 13 residues. The germline V and J ends were trimmed by 6 bases and 3 bases, with 12 bases remaining between them. Per the germline V gene, CDR1 is MNHNS and CDR2 is SASEGT. The CDR3 DNA reads TGTGCCAGCAGGTTTAGAGCGAACTACGAGCAGTACTTC. Its translation is CASRFRANYEQYF.

This clone has only a few counts. CDR3 sequence (DNA): TGTGCCAGCAGTTTACCGGGAAGGCATGAAAAACTGTTTTTT. As protein: CASSLPGRHEKLFF. The J gene is TRBJ1-4, the V gene TRBV28, with D unclear. CDR3 size: 14 residues. The V and J ends lost 2 bases and 6 bases respectively, with 10 bases between them. The germline CDR1 and CDR2 sequences are MDHEN and SYDVKM.

V and J are TRBV2 and TRBJ2-5; 7 bases are a match to TRBD1. Germline loops: CDR1 SNHLY, CDR2 FYNNEI. V dropped 10 bases and J dropped 5; count of bases not matched to a gene: 16. The CDR3 runs to 15 residues. This chain's CDR3 is CATRGTVLNRETQYF. The CDR3, as DNA: TGTGCCACCAGGGGGACAGTCCTCAATAGGGAGACCCAGTACTTC. The whole variable domain, filled in from reference TRBV2 and TRBJ2-5, reads EPEVTQTPSHQVTQMGQEVILRCVPISNHLYFYWYRQILGQKVEFLVSFYNNEISEKSEIFDDQFSVERPDGSNFTLKIRSTKLEDSAMYFCATRGTVLNRETQYFGPGTRLLVL.

The chain couples TRBV5-8 to TRBJ1-5; D call uncertain. Trimming removed 6 bases from V and 0 bases from J, with 19 bases in between. Germline CDR1 is SGHTS and CDR2 is YDEGEE. The CDR3 is 17 amino acids. CDR3 loop: CASTGRHGLISNQPQHF. The CDR3 coding sequence is TGTGCCAGCACCGGGAGGCACGGATTAATTAGCAATCAGCCCCAGCATTTT. Complete variable domain (other parts from reference TRBV5-8 and TRBJ1-5): EAGVTQSPTHLIKTRGQQATLRCSPISGHTSVYWYQQALGLGLQFLLWYDEGEERNRGNFPPRFSGRQFPNYSSELNVNALELEDSALYLCASTGRHGLISNQPQHFGDGTRLSIL.

CDR3 nucleotide sequence: TGTGCCAGCAGCAAGGGGGGAGGGGTGAACAATCAGCCCCAGCATTTT. The encoded protein is CASSKGGGVNNQPQHF. V usage is TRBV7-8 and J usage is TRBJ1-5; possibly TRBD1 for D (6 bases). The CDR3 loop spans 16 amino acids. V lost 5 bases and J 3 bases, leaving 17 bases between the germline ends. Germline assignment: CDR1 SGHVS and CDR2 FQNEAQ.

V gene TRBV5-4 combines with J gene TRBJ2-1; 11 bases line up with TRBD2. The V gene's germline CDR1 is SGHNT and CDR2 YYREEE (reference sequence). V was pared by 4 bases and J by 2 bases, with 8 bases of the junction left unmatched. The CDR3 contains 17 residues. The CDR3 coding sequence is TGTGCCAGCAGCGAACGCCTACTAGCGGGAGCCTACAATGAGCAGTTCTTC. It encodes CASSERLLAGAYNEQFF.

V and J are TRBV21-1 and TRBJ2-2; the table's TRBD2 call for D was not verified on the DNA. TRBV21-1 is listed as a pseudogene. This CDR3 has 16 amino acids. Here the CDR3 DNA reads TGTGCCAGCAACCTAACTAGCGGGAGTAACACCGGGGAGCTGTTTTTT. Translation: CASNLTSGSNTGELFF.

The J gene is TRBJ2-3, the V gene TRBV7-2; 12 bases map to TRBD2. The length of the CDR3 is 14 residues. Trimming removed 6 bases from V and 6 bases from J; junction bases left unmatched: 4. Germline V gives CDR1 SGHTA, CDR2 FQGNSA. Here the CDR3 reads CASSLAGGVDTQYF. In DNA, the CDR3 is TGTGCCAGCAGTCTAGCGGGAGGGGTGGATACGCAGTATTTT. Supplemented by reference TRBV7-2 and TRBJ2-3, the full variable domain reads GAGVSQSPSNKVTEKGKDVELRCDPISGHTALYWYRQSLGQGLEFLIYFQGNSAPDKSGLPSDRFSAERTGGSVSTLTIQRTQQEDSAVYLCASSLAGGVDTQYFGPGTRLTVL.

The chain uses TRBV28 and TRBJ2-1, with 10 bases fitting TRBD1. V gave up 3 bases and J gave up 13 bases; unmatched junction bases: 3. Germline V gene lookup returns CDR1 MDHEN and CDR2 SYDVKM. The CDR3 extends over 12 amino acids. CDR3 protein: CASSFRDRGQFF. CDR3 DNA sequence: TGTGCCAGCAGTTTCCGGGACAGGGGTCAGTTCTTC. Filled out from reference TRBV28 and TRBJ2-1, the complete variable domain reads DVKVTQSSRYLVKRTGEKVFLECVQDMDHENMFWYRQDPGLGLRLIYFSYDVKMKEKGDIPEGYSVSREKKERFSLILESASTNQTSMYLCASSFRDRGQFFGPGTRLTVL.

The rearrangement links TRBV7-2 to TRBJ1-4; D may be TRBD1 (6 bases). Germline V CDR1 and CDR2: SGHTA, FQGNSA. This CDR3 has 15 amino acids. V lost 7 bases and J lost 0, with 12 bases in between. Written as DNA, the CDR3 is TGTGCCAGCACCATCCGGGACACAACTAATGAAAAACTGTTTTTT. As protein: CASTIRDTTNEKLFF.

The chain recombines TRBV2 with TRBJ1-2; D gene ambiguous. Looked up from germline, CDR1 is SNHLY and CDR2 is FYNNEI. Trimming took off 4 bases at V and 5 bases at J, with 11 bases between the two ends. The CDR3 has 13 amino acids. Here the CDR3 reads CASSAEREYGYTF. CDR3 DNA sequence: TGTGCCAGCAGTGCGGAAAGGGAGTATGGCTACACCTTC.

The CDR3: CASSLRLAGPSDEQFF. CDR3 DNA sequence: TGCGCCAGCAGCTTGAGACTAGCGGGGCCCTCGGATGAGCAGTTCTTC. The chain joins TRBV5-1 to TRBJ2-1; 11 bases map to TRBD2. Germline CDR1 reads SGHRS; CDR2 reads YFSETQ. The junction had 8 bases not matched to a gene; V was cut back by 1 base and J by 8 bases. The CDR3 sequence is 16 residues long.

The chain carries TRBV7-8 and TRBJ1-1; D is ambiguous. Germline assignment: CDR1 SGHVS and CDR2 FQNEAQ. The CDR3 runs 11 residues. Trimming removed 8 bases from V and 1 base from J, with 5 bases in between. The CDR3 loop is CASVRNTEAFF. The CDR3 coding sequence is TGTGCCAGCGTGAGGAACACTGAAGCTTTCTTT.

This chain uses TRBV6-5 with TRBJ1-1, with D possibly being TRBD1 (5 bases). V was cut by 2 bases and J by 4 bases, with 14 bases left in between. In germline, CDR1 is MNHEY, CDR2 SVGAGI. This CDR3 comprises 15 residues. This CDR3 reads CASSYVQGRITEAFF. The CDR3 coding sequence is TGTGCCAGCAGTTACGTCCAGGGAAGAATCACTGAAGCTTTCTTT.

The V gene is TRBV6-5, the J gene TRBJ2-7; D possibly corresponds to TRBD2 (5 bases). The CDR3 has 12 residues. CDR1 and CDR2 (germline): MNHEY, SVGAGI. The ends were cut back, 5 bases at V and 5 bases at J, with 10 bases in the middle. CDR3 coding DNA: TGTGCCAGCAGTCCGAGGGAAAACGAGCAGTACTTC. Protein: CASSPRENEQYF.

This clone occurred once. The V and J genes are TRBV7-2 and TRBJ1-5, with D perhaps matching TRBD1 (5 bases). The V gene's germline CDR1 is SGHTA and CDR2 FQGNSA. V was pared by 9 bases and J by 0 bases, with 15 bases between. The CDR3 contains 15 residues. The CDR3 protein is CASSNNQGSNQPQHF. The DNA of the CDR3 is TGTGCCAGTTCAAATAATCAGGGTAGCAATCAGCCCCAGCATTTT.

The chain combines TRBV9 with TRBJ2-1; 8 bases line up with TRBD2. This CDR3 comprises 15 residues. Unmatched junction bases numbered 6, after V lost 0 bases and J lost 7 bases. Germline CDR1 SGDLS, CDR2 YYNGEE. CDR3 residues: CASSVVGGAGNEQFF. In DNA, the CDR3 is TGTGCCAGCAGCGTAGTCGGGGGGGCGGGTAATGAGCAGTTCTTC. Full variable domain (remainder filled in from reference TRBV9 and TRBJ2-1): DSGVTQTPKHLITATGQRVTLRCSPRSGDLSVYWYQQSLDQGLQFLIQYYNGEERAKGNILERFSAQQFPDLHSELNLSSLELGDSALYFCASSVVGGAGNEQFFGPGTRLTVL.

This clone was counted a few times. This chain links TRBV7-2 with TRBJ2-1, with 13 bases fitting TRBD2. Looked up from germline, CDR1 is SGHTA and CDR2 is FQGNSA. Trimming took 2 bases from V and 7 from J; bases not matched to a gene: 5. This CDR3 region has 16 residues. CDR3 sequence reads: CASSLWGTSGINEQFF. CDR3 DNA: TGTGCCAGCAGCTTATGGGGGACTAGCGGGATAAATGAGCAGTTCTTC.

This chain links TRBV27 with TRBJ1-5; TRBD1 agrees at 10 bases. V lost 0 bases and J lost 7; bases outside the gene matches: 6. Per the germline V gene, CDR1 is MNHEY and CDR2 is SMNVEV (reference sequence). This CDR3 is 16 amino acids long. CDR3 nucleotides: TGTGCCAGCAGTTTATCGGGGACAGGGGTTATACAGCCCCAGCATTTT. It translates to CASSLSGTGVIQPQHF.

The chain recombines TRBV2 with TRBJ1-5, with D possibly TRBD1 on 6 matching bases. Germline lookup yields CDR1 SNHLY and CDR2 FYNNEI. The CDR3 has 14 amino acids. V was shortened by 5 bases and J by 5 bases, with 13 bases between the two germline ends. The CDR3 loop is CASSPGTSYQPQHF. The CDR3 DNA is TGTGCCAGCAGTCCCGGGACAAGCTATCAGCCCCAGCATTTT.

This clone was recorded only once. The rearrangement links TRBV7-6 to TRBJ1-1, with D possibly being TRBD1 (6 bases). Germline loops: CDR1 SGHVS, CDR2 FNYEAQ. Trimming took 2 bases from V and 4 from J, leaving 23 bases between them. The CDR3 is made up of 18 amino acids. CDR3 protein: CASSLNDRGARGGTEAFF. CDR3 sequence (DNA): TGTGCCAGCAGCTTAAACGATCGGGGGGCGCGCGGGGGCACTGAAGCTTTCTTT.

This clone occurred a few times. The chain recombines TRBV7-6 with TRBJ2-3; D is uncertain. The ends were cut back, 6 bases at V and 0 bases at J, with 7 bases in the middle. Germline V gives CDR1 SGHVS, CDR2 FNYEAQ. This CDR3 is 13 amino acids long. The CDR3 sequence: CASRRISTDTQYF. In nucleotides, the CDR3 is TGTGCCAGCAGGCGAATAAGCACAGATACGCAGTATTTT.

The rearrangement joins TRBV19 to TRBJ1-5, with 12 nucleotides matching TRBD1. CDR1 and CDR2 from the germline V gene are LNHDA and SQIVND (reference sequence). This CDR3 is 18 amino acids long. The J segment lost 0 bases and the V segment lost 7 bases, leaving 10 bases of the junction unmatched. The CDR3 DNA follows: TGTGCCAGTATGGGACAGGGGGCAGAAGAGTATAGCAATCAGCCCCAGCATTTT. The encoded protein is CASMGQGAEEYSNQPQHF. The whole variable domain, filled in from reference TRBV19 and TRBJ1-5, reads DGGITQSPKYLFRKEGQNVTLSCEQNLNHDAMYWYRQDPGQGLRLIYYSQIVNDFQKGDIAEGYSVSREKKESFPLTVTSAQKNPTAFYLCASMGQGAEEYSNQPQHFGDGTRLSIL.

This clone was seen only a few times. The chain employs TRBV19 and TRBJ2-5; perhaps TRBD2 as D (6 bases). The germline V gene encodes CDR1 LNHDA and CDR2 SQIVND (reference sequence). Trimming stripped 7 bases from V and 4 bases from J, with 22 bases between. There are 16 residues in the CDR3. CDR3 amino acids: CASTTGVGAPGETQYF. DNA of the CDR3: TGTGCCAGTACCACGGGAGTGGGAGCCCCCGGAGAGACCCAGTACTTC. The whole variable domain, filled in from reference TRBV19 and TRBJ2-5, reads DGGITQSPKYLFRKEGQNVTLSCEQNLNHDAMYWYRQDPGQGLRLIYYSQIVNDFQKGDIAEGYSVSREKKESFPLTVTSAQKNPTAFYLCASTTGVGAPGETQYFGPGTRLLVL.

The J gene is TRBJ1-2, the V gene TRBV19; unclear D gene. The ends were cut back, 4 bases at V and 4 bases at J, with 13 bases in the middle. Germline lookup yields CDR1 LNHDA and CDR2 SQIVND (reference sequence). CDR3 length equals 14 residues. In DNA form, the CDR3 reads TGTGCCAGTAGTACGCCGGAGGTCCCCTATGGCTACACCTTC. It translates to CASSTPEVPYGYTF.

The rearrangement uses TRBV7-9 and TRBJ1-1, with D perhaps matching TRBD1 (6 bases). The CDR3 sequence is 13 residues long. Germline V lookup: CDR1 SEHNR, CDR2 FQNEAQ (reference sequence). The V end lost 4 bases, the J end lost 3 bases, and 9 bases lay between the germline ends. CDR3 sequence reads: CASSSGVDTEAFF. CDR3 bases: TGTGCCAGCAGCTCAGGGGTGGACACTGAAGCTTTCTTT.

V is TRBV27 and J is TRBJ2-3; TRBD2 aligns across 7 bases. Germline CDR1 and CDR2: MNHEY and SMNVEV (reference sequence). The CDR3 runs 13 residues. Trimming removed 3 bases from V and 4 bases from J; junction bases left unmatched: 1. CDR3 DNA: TGTGCCAGCAGTTTCGCGGGGGCAGATACGCAGTATTTT. It codes for CASSFAGADTQYF.

This chain links TRBV12-5 with TRBJ1-1, with 9 bases fitting TRBD1. Germline CDR1 and CDR2: LGHNT and FRNRAP. The CDR3 consists of 19 residues. The V segment lost 0 bases and the J segment 0 bases; nucleotides outside the gene matches: 11. This chain's CDR3 is CASGLVGGGTGTLNTEAFF. The CDR3 bases are TGTGCTAGTGGTTTGGTCGGGGGGGGGACAGGGACCCTGAACACTGAAGCTTTCTTT.

CDR3 sequence: CASSLVSGPHEQYF. In DNA form, the CDR3 reads TGTGCCAGCAGCTTGGTATCAGGGCCCCACGAGCAGTACTTC. The rearrangement uses TRBV11-3 and TRBJ2-7; possible D gene TRBD1, 5 bases. Germline loops: CDR1 SGHNT, CDR2 YENEEA. Trimming removed 3 bases from V and 5 bases from J, with 14 bases in between. The CDR3 is made up of 14 amino acids.